This T cell receptor (beta chain) was recovered during a study of CD8 T cells in ankylosing spondylitis. This clonotype showed up many times. Its antigen is not identified. Overall study results and limits: Disease-linked clones bore a CD8+ phenotype and were relatively rare in peripheral blood. Apparently characteristic of ankylosing spondylitis blood was a TCR beta motif (under ten highly homologous variants). Prior literature has documented some motif variants in synovial fluid and blood from reactive arthritis.

The CDR3 covers 15 residues. V was pared by 0 bases and J by 7 bases, with 5 bases of the junction left unmatched. From germline, CDR1 is MNHNS and CDR2 SASEGT. Molecular-barcoded quantitative 5'-RACE produced these TCR beta libraries. TCRdb independently ran MiXCR on the 5' RACE reads; one entry per CDR3 protein. This sample carries some 130,000 distinct CDR3 sequences, about 7% of them seen once, and the ten largest clones take around 12%. The sequence was obtained from a female donor with ankylosing spondylitis or in good health (not recorded which). Sequences were obtained from blood, either unsorted or a sorted T cell fraction (not recorded which). The J gene is TRBJ2-4, the V gene TRBV6-1, with 8 nucleotides matching TRBD2. CDR3 sequence (DNA): TGTGCCAGCAGTGAAGCGGGCGGGGGGCAGAACATTCAGTACTTC. Amino acid sequence: CASSEAGGGQNIQYF.